This T cell receptor beta chain was profiled in a study of T cell responses to AZD1222 COVID-19 vaccine (dated by TCRdb to 2020 to 2023). About the study as a whole: AZD1222 recipients given second doses at about 4 weeks or at about 12 weeks were pooled, since spike-specific TCR depth and breadth were not found to differ between the two schedules. A total of about 240 trial participants underwent TCR sequencing, of whom approximately 210 received two doses of AZD1222 and roughly 25 received two doses of the MenACWY control vaccine. Trial participants were enrolled by age into 18-55, 56-69 and 70-plus year subgroups, with roughly 160, 29 and 62 TCR-sequenced participants respectively.

The time point label here, explained by the study, means: baseline before first vaccination. Vaccinee samples were obtained from the UK trials COV001 and COV002, which included a single-blind randomized controlled phase 2/3 trial of AZD1222 (ChAdOx1 nCoV-19) in healthy adults. For TCRbeta chain sequencing, PBMC samples from trial participants were taken at day 0 and at day 28 after the second dose. V lost 7 bases and J lost 3 bases; the stretch between them is 16 bases long. The CDR3 holds 15 amino acids from the cysteine to the phenylalanine. The read is trimmed to its CDR3 DNA, 45 bases read in frame from base 1. CDR1 and CDR2, looked up from the germline V gene, are SGHRS and YFSETQ. The CDR3 regions of human TCRbeta chains were subjected to immunosequencing. Processing in the source paper ran as follows. TCRs in the repertoires were matched against a reference library of SARS-CoV-2-specific TCRs that had been generated with the MIRA antigen-specificity platform. Breadth was defined as the fraction of unique TCRs that were SARS-CoV-2-associated, and depth was defined as the fraction of total T cells that were SARS-CoV-2-associated. Using the MIRA data, each spike-specific TCR was assigned both to the spike region to which the TCR was reactive and to a CD4 or CD8 class. Log10-transformed breadth and depth values were compared by one-way ANOVA with Sidak's multiple comparisons tests. The source is immuneACCESS, and TCRdb retained only in-frame sequences with V and J called. Part of the clones is not carried over; for the studies checked, unresolved V genes explain less than half of this, and the remainder is unexplained. V, J and clone size derive from that table, while D and trimming were established from the DNA sequence. The sample table records 200,000 to 300,000 clones; over 85% of these occur just once. 0.5% to 0.7% of the sample is taken by the ten largest.

Details on this clone: It lacks a known antigen. Base qualities are not at hand, and no much larger clone is one base apart.

The paper as a whole reports these results and caveats: Only five or six AZD1222 recipients were SARS-CoV-2 seropositive at baseline, limiting conclusions about previously exposed vaccinees. After two AZD1222 doses, spike-specific TCR breadth and depth were significantly higher than at day 0 and than in MenACWY recipients. Participants were mostly white British and included more females than males, and it was suggested by the authors that clonal diversity may have been underestimated. Vaccine-associated CD4 TCRs spanned the whole spike protein, with dominant responses in regions 160-218 and 743-854. Reportedly, close to half of the unique spike-specific TCRs recognized epitopes lying outside the regions that are mutated in the B.1.351 and B.1.1.7 variants. In the small 56-69-year group, the increase in depth fell short of significance, most likely because of low power. Because no samples from the day 14 peak response were available, repertoires could be characterized only after the peak T cell response.

The sequence links TRBV5-1 to TRBJ1-4; a tentative D match to TRBD1 spans 6 bases. The sample consisted of peripheral blood, taken on day 0 of AZD1222 vaccination. The TCR originated in an adult in good health. The CDR3 region reads CASRGQPGANEKLFF. The nucleotide sequence is TGCGCCAGCCGCGGACAGCCTGGGGCTAATGAAAAACTGTTTTTT.